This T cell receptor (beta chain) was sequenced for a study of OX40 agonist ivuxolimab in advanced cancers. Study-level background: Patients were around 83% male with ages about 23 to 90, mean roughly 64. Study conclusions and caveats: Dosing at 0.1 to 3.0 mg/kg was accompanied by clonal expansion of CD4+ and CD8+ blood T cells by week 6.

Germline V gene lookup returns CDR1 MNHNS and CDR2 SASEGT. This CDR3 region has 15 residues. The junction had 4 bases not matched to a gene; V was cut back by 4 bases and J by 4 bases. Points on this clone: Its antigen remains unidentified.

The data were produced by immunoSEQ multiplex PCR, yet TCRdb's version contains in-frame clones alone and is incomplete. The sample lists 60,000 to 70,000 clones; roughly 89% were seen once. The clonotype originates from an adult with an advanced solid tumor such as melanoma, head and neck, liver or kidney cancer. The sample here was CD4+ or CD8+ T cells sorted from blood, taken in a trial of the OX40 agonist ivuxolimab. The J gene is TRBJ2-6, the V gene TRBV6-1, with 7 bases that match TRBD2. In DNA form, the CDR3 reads TGTGCCAGCAGTGTGGGAGGGGCCGGGGCCAACGTCCTGACTTTC. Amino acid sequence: CASSVGGAGANVLTF.